This record looks at one T cell receptor beta chain sequence and its context. Its specificity is not known. CDR3 length: 14 residues. From germline, CDR1 is SGHRS and CDR2 YFSETQ. V lost 2 bases, J lost 1 base, and 7 bases lay in between. This entry comes from a study of beta chain features in type 1 diabetes. Investigators reverse transcribed all isolated RNA, so they sequenced expressed TCRB transcripts. Sequencing used immunoSEQ multiplex PCR; TCRdb keeps in-frame clones, though not all of them. The data hold approximately 380,000 clones, with less than 15% observed a single time. Study findings and constraints: More deletions and fewer insertions at VDJ junctions were found in patients with type 1 diabetes.

The sequence derives from a woman in her late teens or twenties in good health. The chain uses TRBV5-1 and TRBJ2-1, with D tentatively TRBD2 (5 bases). The sequenced sample consisted of naive CD4+ T cells from blood. The CDR3: CASSFGDSYNEQFF. The CDR3 nucleotides are TGCGCCAGCAGCTTCGGGGATTCCTACAATGAGCAGTTCTTC.